The rows below give T cell receptor beta chains drawn from one sample of a study of T cell responses to AZD1222 COVID-19 vaccine. Using immunoSEQ multiplex PCR, the repertoire was profiled, and TCRdb retains in-frame clones only, with some absent. The sample consists of around 90,000 clones, 90% to 95% of them appearing once. This material consisted of peripheral blood, taken on day 0 of MenACWY control vaccination. The origin of the receptors is an adult in good health. The CDR3 runs from the conserved cysteine through the conserved F or W. D genes are given only for firm matches. A row's size may be missing; if present it is once, few, many or a size class.

abundance	d_gene	v_gene	j_gene	CDR3nt	CDR3aa
NA	NA	TRBV4-2	TRBJ2-7	TGTGCCAGCAGCCAAGATTTGGGCAGCGCGTCCTACGAGCAGTACTTC	CASSQDLGSASYEQYF
NA	TRBD1	TRBV10-2	TRBJ1-5	TGCGCCAGCAGAGGACAGGGCCATCAGCCCCAGCATTTT	CASRGQGHQPQHF
NA	TRBD2	TRBV6-2/TRBV6-3	TRBJ2-2	TGTGCCAGCAGGCCTTCTTTGACTAGCGGGTTTTCGAACACCGGGGAGCTGTTTTTT	CASRPSLTSGFSNTGELFF
NA	NA	TRBV3-1/TRBV3-2	TRBJ2-5	TGTGCCAGCAGCCAATTCCTGGGGGGCTTTGAGACCCAGTACTTC	CASSQFLGGFETQYF
NA	TRBD1	TRBV3-1/TRBV3-2	TRBJ1-1	TGTGCCAGCAGCCAGGCCGGGACAGGGGGCTTCGAGACTGAAGCTTTCTTT	CASSQAGTGGFETEAFF
NA	NA	TRBV18	TRBJ1-1	TGTGCCAGCTCACCGGGTCTGAACACTGAAGCTTTCTTT	CASSPGLNTEAFF
NA	NA	TRBV4-3	TRBJ1-2	TGCGCCAGCAGCCAGGTCGCCGGAGGCGGAAGTGGCTACACCTTC	CASSQVAGGGSGYTF
NA	NA	TRBV5-1	TRBJ1-2	TGCGCCAGCAGCTTGATCGGGACCTCCTATGGCTACACCTTC	CASSLIGTSYGYTF
NA	NA	TRBV4-1	TRBJ2-7	TGCGCCAGCAGCCACCCGGGACGAGATGTCTACGAGCAGTACTTC	CASSHPGRDVYEQYF
NA	NA	TRBV28	TRBJ2-1	TGTGCCAGCAGTTTGGGGGTCGGGGGCTACAATGAGCAGTTCTTC	CASSLGVGGYNEQFF
NA	TRBD2	TRBV19	TRBJ2-3	TGTGCCAGTAGTTCCCTCACTAGCGGATACACAGATACGCAGTATTTT	CASSSLTSGYTDTQYF
NA	NA	TRBV18	TRBJ2-5	TGTGCCAGCTCACCACAGGGGACACAGACGGAGACCCAGTACTTC	CASSPQGTQTETQYF
NA	NA	TRBV4-1	TRBJ1-3	TGCGCCAGCAGCCGGGACCGTCTCATATATTTT	CASSRDRLIYF
NA	TRBD2	TRBV2	TRBJ2-7	TGTGCCAGCAGTGAAGGGCTAGCGGGGTTATCCTACGAGCAGTACTTC	CASSEGLAGLSYEQYF
NA	NA	TRBV28	TRBJ2-1	TGTGCCAGCCTACGGGACTCTGACTACAATGAGCAGTTCTTC	CASLRDSDYNEQFF
NA	NA	TRBV3-1/TRBV3-2	TRBJ1-2	TGTGCCAGCAGCCAAGAGCCTAACGAGGGGGGATGGAACTATGGCTACACCTTC	CASSQEPNEGGWNYGYTF
once	NA	TRBV9	TRBJ2-1	TGTGCCAGCAGCTTAATTCAGGGAGCCAGTGAGCAGTTCTTC	CASSLIQGASEQFF
NA	TRBD1	TRBV3-1/TRBV3-2	TRBJ1-1	TGTGCCAGCAGCCAAGACGGGACAGGGAACACTGAAGCTTTCTTT	CASSQDGTGNTEAFF
NA	TRBD2	TRBV10-3	TRBJ2-3	TGTGCCATCAGTGAGCTAGCGGGGGGCACAGATACGCAGTATTTT	CAISELAGGTDTQYF
NA	NA	TRBV6-1	TRBJ2-7	TGTGCCAGCAGTGAAGAAGGCAGGGGGGAAGCAGGCTCCTACGAGCAGTACTTC	CASSEEGRGEAGSYEQYF
once	NA	TRBV28	TRBJ2-6	TGTGCCAGCAGTTCATCAGACCTCTCTGGGGCCAACGTCCTGACTTTC	CASSSSDLSGANVLTF
NA	NA	TRBV19	TRBJ1-2	TGTGCCAGTAGTATCATTTCGGGCAGGCTTCCTTATGGCTACACCTTC	CASSIISGRLPYGYTF
NA	NA	TRBV28	TRBJ1-2	TGTGCCAGCACCCTTAGGGGAGCCAATGGCTACACCTTC	CASTLRGANGYTF
NA	NA	TRBV21-1	TRBJ1-4	TGTGCCAGCAGCAAAACCCCAAGGGGTAATGAAAAACTGTTTTTT	CASSKTPRGNEKLFF
NA	NA	TRBV19	TRBJ2-7	TGTGCCAGTAGTATCAGGGATACGTCATACGAGCAGTACTTC	CASSIRDTSYEQYF
NA	TRBD1	TRBV12-3/TRBV12-4	TRBJ1-2	TGTGCCAGCAGCCTGGGACAGGGAAATGGCTACACCTTC	CASSLGQGNGYTF
NA	TRBD2	TRBV10-2	TRBJ2-2	TGCGCCAGCAGTGATTTTCTGGGGGGGACCACCGGGGAGCTGTTTTTT	CASSDFLGGTTGELFF
NA	TRBD1	TRBV11-1	TRBJ1-4	TGTGCCAGCAGCCAACAGGGGGAGAATGAAAAACTGTTTTTT	CASSQQGENEKLFF
NA	NA	TRBV9	TRBJ2-2	TGTGCCAGCAATGGCCTGGCCGGGGAGCTGTTTTTT	CASNGLAGELFF
NA	NA	TRBV7-2	TRBJ1-3	TGTGCCAGCAGCTCCGGACGGCTCTCTGGAAACACCATATATTTT	CASSSGRLSGNTIYF
NA	TRBD2	TRBV7-7	TRBJ2-5	TGTGCTAGCAGCAAAGGACTAGCGGGGGAAAAAGAGACCCAGTACTTC	CASSKGLAGEKETQYF
NA	NA	TRBV20-1	TRBJ1-5	TGCAGTGCTAGTTTCGGGAATAGCAATCAGCCCCAGCATTTT	CSASFGNSNQPQHF
NA	TRBD1	TRBV2	TRBJ1-5	TGTGCCAGCAGTGTCGAACAGGGGGCGGGTCAGCCCCAGCATTTT	CASSVEQGAGQPQHF
NA	NA	TRBV7-2	TRBJ2-5	TGTGCCAGCAGCTTAGCGCGTGGGGAGACCCAGTACTTC	CASSLARGETQYF
few	TRBD1	TRBV24-1	TRBJ2-3	TGTGCCACCAGTGCGGTTTGGGGACAGGGCGCAGATACGCAGTATTTT	CATSAVWGQGADTQYF
NA	NA	TRBV6-6	TRBJ1-4	TGTGCCAGCAGTACTTACGGACGGCCAGATAATGAAAAACTGTTTTTT	CASSTYGRPDNEKLFF
NA	NA	TRBV14	TRBJ2-7	TGTGCCAGCAGCCAAGCAAGCGAGCAGTACTTC	CASSQASEQYF
once	NA	TRBV24-1	TRBJ2-3	TGTGCCACCAGTGACCGCCAAACTAAAAGAACCACAGATACGCAGTATTTT	CATSDRQTKRTTDTQYF
NA	TRBD1	TRBV6-1	TRBJ1-1	TGTGCCAGCAGTGGGGACAGGACTATCATGAACACTGAAGCTTTCTTT	CASSGDRTIMNTEAFF
NA	NA	TRBV20-1	TRBJ1-2	TGCAGTGCTAGTCGGGCTAGGTCGGGCTATGGCTACACCTTC	CSASRARSGYGYTF
NA	NA	TRBV4-3	TRBJ2-1	TGCGCCAGCAGCCAAGATCGGGGGTCCTACAATGAGCAGTTCTTC	CASSQDRGSYNEQFF
NA	TRBD2	TRBV6-2/TRBV6-3	TRBJ2-7	TGTGCCAGCAGTCCACTAGCGGGAGGAGTCCGCGAGCAGTACTTC	CASSPLAGGVREQYF
NA	NA	TRBV11-2	TRBJ1-1	TGTGCCAGCAGCCTTCGAGACAGGTCGGGCACTGAAGCTTTCTTT	CASSLRDRSGTEAFF
NA	NA	TRBV15	TRBJ1-2	TGTGCCACCAGCAGAGCCGGAGGGTACTATGGCTACACCTTC	CATSRAGGYYGYTF
NA	NA	TRBV27	TRBJ1-4	TGTGCCAGCAACCTCCTGGGAGTCGGTAATGAAAAACTGTTTTTT	CASNLLGVGNEKLFF
NA	NA	TRBV7-9	TRBJ1-1	TGTGCCAGCAGCGTAACCGCACCTCGTTTTGGCACTGAAGCTTTCTTT	CASSVTAPRFGTEAFF
NA	TRBD1	TRBV20-1	TRBJ2-3	TGCAGTGCTAGTGGGGGACAGGGAGGAACAGATACGCAGTATTTT	CSASGGQGGTDTQYF
NA	NA	TRBV18	TRBJ2-7	TGTGCCAGCTCACCACCTATCCCGGGAAAGTCCTACGAGCAGTACTTC	CASSPPIPGKSYEQYF
NA	NA	TRBV4-2	TRBJ1-2	TGTGCCAGCAGCCAAGGGACACGTACTAACTATGGCTACACCTTC	CASSQGTRTNYGYTF
NA	NA	TRBV5-1	TRBJ2-2	TGCGCCAGCAAAGAGGGGGGAGTCGGGGAGCTGTTTTTT	CASKEGGVGELFF
once	NA	TRBV10-3	TRBJ1-5	TGTGCCATCGGCCGGGTTGGCAATCAGCCCCAGCATTTT	CAIGRVGNQPQHF
NA	NA	TRBV5-6	TRBJ1-1	TGTGCCAGCAGCTTGATCGGGGAAGGGTTTCGAGCTTTCTTT	CASSLIGEGFRAFF
NA	TRBD1	TRBV19	TRBJ1-5	TGTGCCAGTAGTACCGAGTGGACAGGGATTCAGCCCCAGCATTTT	CASSTEWTGIQPQHF
NA	TRBD1	TRBV18	TRBJ2-2	TGTGCCAGCTCACCCACTTGGGACAGGGGGACCGGGGAGCTGTTTTTT	CASSPTWDRGTGELFF
NA	TRBD2	TRBV4-2	TRBJ2-3	TGTGCCAGCAGCCACTCCCAGCGGGGGGATGGCACAGATACGCAGTATTTT	CASSHSQRGDGTDTQYF
NA	TRBD2	TRBV27	TRBJ2-1	TGTGCCAGCAGTTTAGGAGCGGGAAACAATGAGCAGTTCTTC	CASSLGAGNNEQFF